This is a list of T cell receptor beta chains from one sample in a study of cytomegalovirus exposure and HLA in healthy donors. The assay was immunoSEQ multiplex PCR, and TCRdb's table has in-frame clones only and misses some. The table has about 200,000 clones, approximately 80% seen once. Material: PBMCs. These receptors came from a man aged 25 to 40 in good health and CMV-seronegative. The CDR3 runs from the conserved cysteine through the conserved F or W. D genes are given only for firm matches. Part of the rows lack a size; the others show once, few, many or a class for expanded clones.

v_gene: TRBV29-1
d_gene: NA
abundance: few
j_gene: TRBJ2-7
CDR3nt: TGCAGCGCACTCCTAGCGGGGGACAGGGCACCCTACGAGCAGTACTTC
CDR3aa: CSALLAGDRAPYEQYF

v_gene: TRBV6-5
d_gene: NA
abundance: NA
j_gene: TRBJ2-7
CDR3nt: TGTGCCAGCAGTTACCGGGGGGAGCAGTACTTC
CDR3aa: CASSYRGEQYF

v_gene: TRBV28
d_gene: NA
abundance: few
j_gene: TRBJ2-3
CDR3nt: TGTGCCAGCAGTAGTCCCTCGATGGTAGCGGAAGATACGCAGTATTTT
CDR3aa: CASSSPSMVAEDTQYF

v_gene: TRBV5-1
d_gene: TRBD1
abundance: NA
j_gene: TRBJ1-1
CDR3nt: TGCGCCAGCAGCTTGGCACAGGGGTTGACTGAAGCTTTCTTT
CDR3aa: CASSLAQGLTEAFF

v_gene: TRBV11-1
d_gene: NA
abundance: NA
j_gene: TRBJ1-1
CDR3nt: TGTGCCAGCAGCTTGGAGGCCGCTTGGGACACTGAAGCTTTCTTT
CDR3aa: CASSLEAAWDTEAFF

v_gene: TRBV28
d_gene: NA
abundance: NA
j_gene: TRBJ2-7
CDR3nt: TGTGCCAGCAGTTTCGAGAGTTACAGACCCTACGAGCAGTACTTC
CDR3aa: CASSFESYRPYEQYF

v_gene: TRBV7-2
d_gene: NA
abundance: few
j_gene: TRBJ1-1
CDR3nt: TGTGCCAGCAGCTACCGGGGTGGAGTTTGGACTGAAGCTTTCTTT
CDR3aa: CASSYRGGVWTEAFF

v_gene: TRBV10-3
d_gene: TRBD1
abundance: NA
j_gene: TRBJ2-1
CDR3nt: TGTGCCATCACCCAAACGGACAGGGGGCCAAATGAGCAGTTCTTC
CDR3aa: CAITQTDRGPNEQFF

v_gene: TRBV5-1
d_gene: TRBD2
abundance: few
j_gene: TRBJ2-1
CDR3nt: TGCGCCAGCAGCTTGGCCGTCGGACTAGCGGGGAGCTCCTACAATGAGCAGTTCTTC
CDR3aa: CASSLAVGLAGSSYNEQFF

v_gene: TRBV6-6
d_gene: NA
abundance: NA
j_gene: TRBJ2-7
CDR3nt: TGTGCCAGCCAGCCCCGGGACAGAGGGAGGTACGAGCAGTACTTC
CDR3aa: CASQPRDRGRYEQYF

v_gene: TRBV9
d_gene: NA
abundance: NA
j_gene: TRBJ2-7
CDR3nt: TGTGCCAGCAGCGTGCTCGCGGGGTCCTACGAGCAGTACTTC
CDR3aa: CASSVLAGSYEQYF

v_gene: TRBV27
d_gene: NA
abundance: once
j_gene: TRBJ1-1
CDR3nt: TGTGCCAGCAGTTTGTCCGGAGGAAACACTGAAGCTTTCTTT
CDR3aa: CASSLSGGNTEAFF

v_gene: TRBV4-3
d_gene: NA
abundance: NA
j_gene: TRBJ1-4
CDR3nt: TGCGCCAGCAGGCGGACAGTGAGTAATGAAAAACTGTTTTTT
CDR3aa: CASRRTVSNEKLFF

v_gene: TRBV6-6
d_gene: TRBD2
abundance: NA
j_gene: TRBJ2-3
CDR3nt: TGTGCCAGCAGTTATTCCGTTAGCGGGGGGGTAGATACGCAGTATTTT
CDR3aa: CASSYSVSGGVDTQYF

v_gene: TRBV10-3
d_gene: TRBD1
abundance: NA
j_gene: TRBJ1-6
CDR3nt: TGTGCCATCAGTGAGACTGTGCAGGGGGCGATTGGCTTT
CDR3aa: CAISETVQGAIGF

v_gene: TRBV6-5
d_gene: NA
abundance: NA
j_gene: TRBJ2-1
CDR3nt: TGTGCCAGCAGCCAAGGGGTAGCCTACAATGAGCAGTTCTTC
CDR3aa: CASSQGVAYNEQFF

v_gene: TRBV4-2
d_gene: NA
abundance: NA
j_gene: TRBJ1-2
CDR3nt: TGTGCCAGCAGCCAAGAAGTCAGAAAGACTAACTATGGCTACACCTTC
CDR3aa: CASSQEVRKTNYGYTF

v_gene: TRBV11-2
d_gene: TRBD2
abundance: NA
j_gene: TRBJ2-3
CDR3nt: TGTGCCAGCAGCTTGGGGTTAGCGGGGGGCACAGATACGCAGTATTTT
CDR3aa: CASSLGLAGGTDTQYF

v_gene: TRBV11-2
d_gene: TRBD2
abundance: NA
j_gene: TRBJ2-5
CDR3nt: TGTGCCAGCAGCTCGGGACTAGCGGACCAAGAGACCCAGTACTTC
CDR3aa: CASSSGLADQETQYF

v_gene: TRBV7-9
d_gene: NA
abundance: NA
j_gene: TRBJ2-3
CDR3nt: TGTGCCAGCAGCTTAGGGTCTAGTGGCGTACCCGGCACAGATACGCAGTATTTT
CDR3aa: CASSLGSSGVPGTDTQYF

v_gene: TRBV5-1
d_gene: NA
abundance: NA
j_gene: TRBJ2-1
CDR3nt: TGCGCCAGCAGTTTAAGTACAGGGTACAATGAGCAGTTCTTC
CDR3aa: CASSLSTGYNEQFF

v_gene: TRBV6-5
d_gene: NA
abundance: NA
j_gene: TRBJ2-3
CDR3nt: TGTGCCAGCAGTTACGAGGTTTCGGCCACGCAGTATTTT
CDR3aa: CASSYEVSATQYF

v_gene: TRBV2
d_gene: NA
abundance: NA
j_gene: TRBJ1-5
CDR3nt: TGTGCCAGCAGTGAACAGGGATTGGGAAATCAGCCCCAGCATTTT
CDR3aa: CASSEQGLGNQPQHF

v_gene: TRBV7-9
d_gene: NA
abundance: few
j_gene: TRBJ2-7
CDR3nt: TGTGCCAGCAGCTTAGTCACTGACAGCCAGCAGTACTTC
CDR3aa: CASSLVTDSQQYF

v_gene: TRBV10-3
d_gene: NA
abundance: NA
j_gene: TRBJ2-7
CDR3nt: TGTGCCACCTCGTCAGGAGGGAGCTCCTACGAGCAGTACTTC
CDR3aa: CATSSGGSSYEQYF

v_gene: TRBV5-4
d_gene: TRBD1
abundance: NA
j_gene: TRBJ1-3
CDR3nt: TGTGCCAGCAGCTTGTCAGCCGGGACAGTAGGAAACACCATATATTTT
CDR3aa: CASSLSAGTVGNTIYF

v_gene: TRBV5-1
d_gene: NA
abundance: NA
j_gene: TRBJ1-6
CDR3nt: TGCGCCAGCAGCTTGGCAGGATCCGGTTCACCCCTCCACTTT
CDR3aa: CASSLAGSGSPLHF

v_gene: TRBV2
d_gene: NA
abundance: once
j_gene: TRBJ1-2
CDR3nt: TGTGCCAGCAGTGAGAGACAGCTCATCTATGGCTACACCTTC
CDR3aa: CASSERQLIYGYTF

v_gene: TRBV5-1
d_gene: TRBD1
abundance: NA
j_gene: TRBJ1-1
CDR3nt: TGCGCCAGCAGCGCGCCCCCACAGGGGGGGCGGACTGAAGCTTTCTTT
CDR3aa: CASSAPPQGGRTEAFF

v_gene: TRBV19
d_gene: TRBD2
abundance: NA
j_gene: TRBJ2-1
CDR3nt: TGTGCCAGTAGTATCCAACTAGCGGGGGGGCGGGAGCAGTTCTTC
CDR3aa: CASSIQLAGGREQFF

v_gene: TRBV5-1
d_gene: NA
abundance: NA
j_gene: TRBJ1-2
CDR3nt: TGCGCCAGCAGCTTAACACAGGAAAACTATGGCTACACCTTC
CDR3aa: CASSLTQENYGYTF

v_gene: TRBV7-6
d_gene: TRBD2
abundance: NA
j_gene: TRBJ2-7
CDR3nt: TGTGCCAGCAGCTCCCTAGCGGGGGTCTACGAGCAGTACTTC
CDR3aa: CASSSLAGVYEQYF

v_gene: TRBV9
d_gene: NA
abundance: NA
j_gene: TRBJ1-2
CDR3nt: TGTGCCAGCAGCGCCTCAGGGGCTGGCTACACCTTC
CDR3aa: CASSASGAGYTF

v_gene: TRBV4-1
d_gene: NA
abundance: NA
j_gene: TRBJ1-1
CDR3nt: TGCGCCAGCAGCCAAGAGGTTAGGGGTGGCACTGAAGCTTTCTTT
CDR3aa: CASSQEVRGGTEAFF

v_gene: TRBV15
d_gene: TRBD2
abundance: once
j_gene: TRBJ2-3
CDR3nt: TGTGCCACCAGCAGATCAATAGCGGGGGGGAGCAATACGCAGTATTTT
CDR3aa: CATSRSIAGGSNTQYF

v_gene: TRBV2
d_gene: NA
abundance: few
j_gene: TRBJ2-6
CDR3nt: TGTGCCAGCACAGGCTCTGGGGCCAACGTCCTGACTTTC
CDR3aa: CASTGSGANVLTF